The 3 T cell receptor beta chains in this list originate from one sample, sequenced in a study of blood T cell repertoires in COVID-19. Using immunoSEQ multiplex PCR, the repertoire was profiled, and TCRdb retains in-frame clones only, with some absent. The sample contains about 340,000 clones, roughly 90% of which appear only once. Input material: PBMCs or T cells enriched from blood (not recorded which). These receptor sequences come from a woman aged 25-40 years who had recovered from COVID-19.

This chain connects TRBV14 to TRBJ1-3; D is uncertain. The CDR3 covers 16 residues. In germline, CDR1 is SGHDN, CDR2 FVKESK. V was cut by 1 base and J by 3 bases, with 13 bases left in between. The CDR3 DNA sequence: TGTGCCAGCAGCCAAGGGAGCCTAAGACTTGGAAACACCATATATTTT. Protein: CASSQGSLRLGNTIYF.

CDR3 bases: TGCGCCACGAGGGGACAGGGTTCTGTGCCTGAAGCTTTCTTT. Translation: CATRGQGSVPEAFF. This chain uses TRBV4-1 with TRBJ1-1; 9 bases are a match to TRBD1. V shed 10 bases and J 6 bases; nucleotides not matched to a gene: 12. The germline V gene encodes CDR1 MGHRA and CDR2 YSYEKL. This CDR3 comprises 14 residues.

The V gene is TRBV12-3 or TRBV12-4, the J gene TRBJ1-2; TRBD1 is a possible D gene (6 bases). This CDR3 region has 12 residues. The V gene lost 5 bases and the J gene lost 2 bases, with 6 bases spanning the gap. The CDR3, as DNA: TGTGCCAGCAGTGGACAGAACTATGGCTACACCTTC. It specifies CASSGQNYGYTF.